A selection of T cell receptor beta chains follows, all from one sample in a study of cytomegalovirus exposure and HLA in healthy donors. Produced via immunoSEQ multiplex PCR; TCRdb's table is partial and in-frame only. The sample includes roughly 200,000 clones, roughly 80% of them seen just once. Material for sequencing was PBMCs. The source is a female donor in good health and CMV-seronegative. The CDR3 runs from the conserved cysteine through the conserved F or W. A D gene is named only where the DNA matches it firmly. Clone size is stated in some rows and not others, as once, few, many or a class when expanded.

>.|.|TRBV6-1|TRBJ2-7
CASSEGGRGHEQYF
TGTGCCAGCAGTGAAGGAGGCAGGGGACACGAGCAGTACTTC
>.|TRBD1|TRBV9|TRBJ1-2
CASSSRTDRVHRYGYTF
TGTGCCAGCAGCTCAAGGACAGACAGGGTCCATCGTTATGGCTACACCTTC
>.|TRBD2|TRBV4-3|TRBJ2-1
CASSPGLAGGRDEQFF
TGCGCCAGCAGCCCCGGACTAGCAGGAGGGAGGGATGAGCAGTTCTTC
>few|.|TRBV2|TRBJ1-5
CASRGDNNQPQHF
TGTGCCAGCAGAGGGGACAACAATCAGCCCCAGCATTTT
>few|.|TRBV6-6|TRBJ1-2
CASRPGVDYGYTF
TGTGCCAGTCGACCAGGGGTAGACTATGGCTACACCTTC
>.|TRBD1|TRBV9|TRBJ1-3
CASNLQGQDTIYF
TGTGCCAGCAACCTACAGGGGCAAGACACCATATATTTT
>once|TRBD1|TRBV28|TRBJ1-2
CASSLSAGGYGYTF
TGTGCCAGCAGTTTGAGTGCAGGGGGCTACGGCTACACCTTC
>.|TRBD2|TRBV19|TRBJ2-3
CASSQRLAGGTDTQYF
TGTGCCAGTAGCCAACGACTAGCGGGGGGGACAGATACGCAGTATTTT
>.|TRBD1|TRBV7-9|TRBJ2-5
CASSSETGQRETQYF
TGTGCCAGCAGCTCGGAGACAGGGCAAAGGGAGACCCAGTACTTC
>.|TRBD1|TRBV6-5|TRBJ2-7
CASSYSTGASIYEQYF
TGTGCCAGCAGTTACAGTACAGGGGCTAGTATATACGAGCAGTACTTC
>.|TRBD1|TRBV28|TRBJ2-7
CASSNPHRGSYEQYF
TGTGCCAGCAGTAACCCCCACAGGGGATCCTACGAGCAGTACTTC
>many|.|TRBV30|TRBJ1-1
CAWSAYRNTEAFF
TGTGCCTGGAGTGCATATAGGAACACTGAAGCTTTCTTT
>.|TRBD2|TRBV18|TRBJ2-5
CASSTGLAGLETQYF
TGTGCCAGCTCAACTGGACTAGCGGGATTAGAGACCCAGTACTTC
>.|TRBD1|TRBV14|TRBJ2-7
CASSQWDRAVREQYF
TGTGCCAGCAGCCAGTGGGACAGGGCAGTAAGGGAGCAGTACTTC
>.|.|TRBV28|TRBJ1-1
CASSFRVTNEAFF
TGTGCCAGCAGTTTCAGGGTTACGAATGAAGCTTTCTTT
>.|TRBD1|TRBV6-1|TRBJ1-2
CASMNRGLYYGYTF
TGTGCCAGCATGAACAGGGGGCTCTATTATGGCTACACCTTC
>.|TRBD1|TRBV6-5|TRBJ1-1
CASSYDRVVGEAFF
TGTGCCAGCAGTTATGACAGGGTGGTAGGTGAAGCTTTCTTT
>once|TRBD2|TRBV7-2|TRBJ2-3
CASSLAPHPRVAGGWRDTQYF
TGTGCCAGCAGCCTAGCCCCCCACCCGAGGGTAGCGGGGGGATGGCGCGATACGCAGTATTTT
>.|TRBD1|TRBV28|TRBJ2-4
CASSLSGGDAKNIQYF
TGTGCCAGCAGTTTATCAGGGGGTGACGCCAAAAACATTCAGTACTTC
>.|TRBD2|TRBV18|TRBJ2-1
CASSPPGLATSSSYNEQFF
TGTGCCAGCTCACCACCGGGACTAGCGACTTCTAGCTCCTACAATGAGCAGTTCTTC
>.|TRBD1|TRBV9|TRBJ2-5
CASSSRDRETQYF
TGTGCCAGCAGCTCCCGGGACAGGGAGACCCAGTACTTC
>.|TRBD1|TRBV6-1|TRBJ2-7
CASTWDSSYEQYF
TGTGCCAGCACATGGGACAGCTCCTACGAGCAGTACTTC
>once|.|TRBV6-6|TRBJ1-5
CASGGDQPQHF
TGTGCCAGCGGAGGTGATCAGCCCCAGCATTTT
>.|.|TRBV28|TRBJ1-2
CASSEPPGSYGYTF
TGTGCCAGCAGTGAACCCCCCGGGAGCTATGGCTACACCTTC
>few|.|TRBV6-6|TRBJ1-1
CASSLRDTEAFF
TGTGCCAGCAGTCTCAGGGATACTGAAGCTTTCTTT
>.|TRBD2|TRBV13|TRBJ2-7
CASSLHGFRGDEQYF
TGTGCCAGCAGCTTGCACGGATTTCGGGGGGACGAGCAGTACTTC
>.|.|TRBV11-2|TRBJ2-1
CASSLERGQSYNEQFF
TGTGCCAGCAGCTTAGAGAGAGGCCAGTCCTACAATGAGCAGTTCTTC
>few|.|TRBV4-2|TRBJ1-5
CASSQVAGSNQPQHF
TGTGCCAGCAGCCAAGTCGCAGGGTCCAATCAGCCCCAGCATTTT
>.|TRBD1|TRBV5-1|TRBJ1-6
CASSFQQGRLGYNSPLHF
TGCGCCAGCAGCTTCCAACAGGGGAGGTTAGGGTATAATTCACCCCTCCACTTT
>.|.|TRBV10-3|TRBJ2-7
CAISSGSVSYEQYF
TGTGCCATCAGTTCGGGTAGTGTATCCTACGAGCAGTACTTC
>.|.|TRBV4-2|TRBJ2-7
CASSQDVGGETYEQYF
TGTGCCAGCAGCCAAGATGTCGGGGGAGAGACCTACGAGCAGTACTTC
>.|TRBD1|TRBV5-1|TRBJ2-7
CASSVQTGAYEQYF
TGCGCCAGCAGCGTACAGACAGGGGCCTACGAGCAGTACTTC
>once|TRBD1|TRBV7-9|TRBJ2-7
CSSSLATTGVYEQYF
TGTTCCAGCAGCCTAGCCACCACAGGGGTCTACGAGCAGTACTTC
>.|.|TRBV29-1|TRBJ1-2
CSVEGGGGGYTF
TGCAGCGTTGAAGGGGGGGGCGGGGGCTACACCTTC
>few|.|TRBV28|TRBJ2-1
CASSSAEIHNEQFF
TGTGCCAGCAGTTCCGCGGAGATCCACAATGAGCAGTTCTTC
>.|TRBD1|TRBV28|TRBJ1-1
CASSKPTGVTEAFF
TGTGCCAGCAGCAAACCGACAGGGGTCACTGAAGCTTTCTTT
>once|.|TRBV6-1|TRBJ2-7
CASSERAPGRRMIYEQYF
TGTGCCAGCAGTGAGCGCGCTCCAGGGCGCAGGATGATCTACGAGCAGTACTTC
>.|TRBD1|TRBV7-2|TRBJ2-7
CASSFGTGGGSYEQYF
TGTGCCAGCAGCTTCGGGACAGGGGGCGGATCCTACGAGCAGTACTTC
>.|TRBD1|TRBV9|TRBJ2-7
CASSVGTGYYEQYF
TGTGCCAGCAGCGTGGGGACAGGGTACTACGAGCAGTACTTC
>.|.|TRBV30|TRBJ1-6
CAWSALGGGSPLHF
TGTGCCTGGAGTGCGCTGGGAGGGGGTTCACCCCTCCACTTT
>.|TRBD1|TRBV10-3|TRBJ1-1
CAISGDRGEAFF
TGTGCCATCAGTGGGGACAGGGGGGAAGCTTTCTTT
>.|.|TRBV5-6|TRBJ2-1
CASSSRGPGSYNEQFF
TGTGCCAGCAGCTCGCGGGGGCCGGGCTCCTACAATGAGCAGTTCTTC
>.|TRBD1|TRBV2|TRBJ1-5
CASRGTGDRNQPQHF
TGTGCCAGCAGGGGGACAGGGGATCGGAATCAGCCCCAGCATTTT
>.|TRBD2|TRBV7-9|TRBJ2-5
CASSLTSGSGSLETQYF
TGTGCCAGCAGCTTAACTAGCGGGAGTGGGTCCCTAGAGACCCAGTACTTC
>.|TRBD1|TRBV7-9|TRBJ2-5
CASSLFGWDRPKETQYF
TGTGCCAGCAGCTTATTCGGTTGGGACAGGCCCAAAGAGACCCAGTACTTC
>few|.|TRBV18|TRBJ1-6
CASSPPTQTRNSPLHF
TGTGCCAGCTCACCACCGACTCAAACGCGAAATTCACCCCTCCACTTT
>.|TRBD1|TRBV5-1|TRBJ2-3
CASSLQGPPSTDTQYF
TGCGCCAGCAGCTTACAGGGGCCGCCTAGCACAGATACGCAGTATTTT
>.|TRBD2|TRBV2|TRBJ2-1
CASSEKTSGSYNEQFF
TGTGCCAGCAGTGAAAAGACTAGCGGTTCCTACAATGAGCAGTTCTTC
>few|.|TRBV7-8|TRBJ2-7
CASSPGRASYEQYF
TGTGCCAGCAGCCCAGGCCGAGCCTCCTACGAGCAGTACTTC